The next 21 T cell receptor beta chains were all read from a single sample in a study of blood T cell repertoires in COVID-19. Clones were sequenced by immunoSEQ multiplex PCR, and TCRdb holds only the in-frame ones, with some missing. The sample yields 130,000 to 150,000 clones, around nine tenths seen once. The specimen was peripheral blood. The receptors come from a woman in her forties or fifties with active or convalescent COVID-19.

The chain combines TRBV5-1 with TRBJ2-5, with D possibly matching TRBD2 (6 bases). The CDR3 has 13 amino acids. Germline V lookup: CDR1 SGHRS, CDR2 YFSETQ. Trimming shortened V by 4 bases and J by 2 bases, and 9 bases separated the two germline ends. The CDR3 sequence is CASSRELQETQYF. In DNA form, the CDR3 reads TGCGCCAGCAGCCGGGAGCTTCAAGAGACCCAGTACTTC.

The gene calls are TRBV11-2 and TRBJ2-3; D perhaps matches TRBD2 (5 bases). The length of the CDR3 is 16 residues. Trimming left V 5 bases short and J 2 bases short, with 17 bases between. CDR1 is SGHAT and CDR2 is FQNNGV in the germline V gene. The CDR3 region is CASSPPSGSATDTQYF. In DNA form, the CDR3 reads TGTGCCAGCAGCCCCCCTTCTGGGAGCGCCACAGATACGCAGTATTTT.

V and J are TRBV15 and TRBJ1-2, with D possibly matching TRBD1 (6 bases). CDR3 size: 15 residues. Trimming shortened V by 0 bases and J by 4 bases, and 12 bases separated the two germline ends. Germline V gene lookup returns CDR1 LNHNV and CDR2 YYDKDF (reference sequence). In DNA form, the CDR3 reads TGTGCCACCAGCAGAGATAGCGGGACACTCTATGGCTACACCTTC. Amino acid sequence: CATSRDSGTLYGYTF.

The chain links TRBV11-2 to TRBJ2-7; TRBD1 is a possible D gene (6 bases). Germline V CDR1 and CDR2: SGHAT, FQNNGV. Trimming cost V 5 bases and J 5 bases, with 25 bases left between them. The CDR3 is 17 residues long. The CDR3 here is CASSLKGEGFYLNEQYF. CDR3 in DNA: TGTGCCAGCAGCCTCAAGGGGGAAGGGTTCTACTTAAACGAGCAGTACTTC.

The V call is TRBV7-2, the J call TRBJ2-3; 15 nucleotides agree with TRBD2. Germline CDR1 is SGHTA and CDR2 is FQGNSA. There are 18 residues in the CDR3. The ends lost 3 bases at V and 3 bases at J; junction bases unmatched: 7. The CDR3 loop is CASSFPRTSGGATDTQYF. CDR3 DNA sequence: TGTGCCAGCAGCTTCCCCCGGACTAGCGGGGGGGCTACAGATACGCAGTATTTT.

The V gene is TRBV7-8, the J gene TRBJ1-1; perhaps TRBD1 as D (6 bases). This CDR3 contains 14 residues. Germline V gives CDR1 SGHVS, CDR2 FQNEAQ. The V end lost 5 bases, the J end lost 1 base, and 11 bases lay between the germline ends. The CDR3 DNA reads TGTGCCAGCAGCCCACGACAGGCGAACACTGAAGCTTTCTTT. Translating gives CASSPRQANTEAFF. The whole variable domain, remainder taken from reference TRBV7-8 and TRBJ1-1, is GAGVSQSPRYKVAKRGQDVALRCDPISGHVSLFWYQQALGQGPEFLTYFQNEAQLDKSGLPSDRFFAERPEGSVSTLKIQRTQQEDSAVYLCASSPRQANTEAFFGQGTRLTVV.

On this clone: The sample contains more than one DNA sequence encoding this CDR3. The gene calls are TRBV24-1 and TRBJ2-7, with 10 bases lining up with TRBD1. Germline CDR1 reads KGHDR; CDR2 reads SFDVKD. This CDR3 is 15 amino acids long. V lost 4 bases to trimming and J lost 4 bases; unmatched junction nucleotides: 6. In DNA form, the CDR3 reads TGTGCCACCAGTGACCCGGGACAGGGGTCGTACGAGCAGTACTTC. This codes for CATSDPGQGSYEQYF.

This clone was picked up one time. The CDR3 protein is CASSISGTGPGSSSYNSPLHF. The CDR3 coding sequence is TGTGCCAGTAGTATCTCCGGGACAGGTCCCGGTTCGAGCTCCTATAATTCACCCCTCCACTTT. The chain employs TRBV19 and TRBJ1-6, with 8 bases fitting TRBD1. CDR1 and CDR2 from the germline V gene are LNHDA and SQIVND (reference sequence). This CDR3 has 21 amino acids. After removal of 3 bases from V and 0 bases from J, the junction contained 16 bases not matched to a gene.

The rearrangement links TRBV30 to TRBJ2-7; 9 bases map to TRBD1. Germline V gives CDR1 GTSNPN, CDR2 SVGIG (reference sequence). The V and J ends lost 4 bases and 4 bases, in that order; junction bases with no gene match: 8. This CDR3 is 14 amino acids long. Here the CDR3 DNA reads TGTGCCTGGAAGTTGGACAGGGGTTGGTACGAGCAGTACTTC. Translation: CAWKLDRGWYEQYF.

This clone was found once. The chain uses TRBV18 and TRBJ1-5; D is unresolved. V dropped 8 bases and J dropped 5 bases, with 13 bases sitting between them. This CDR3 is built from 13 residues. Germline values: CDR1 KGHSH, CDR2 LQKENI. The CDR3 protein is CASTSRRDQPQHF. The DNA of the CDR3 is TGTGCCAGCACAAGTCGGAGGGATCAGCCCCAGCATTTT.

The chain links TRBV30 to TRBJ2-1, with TRBD2 identical over 8 bases. This CDR3 region has 20 residues. After removal of 2 bases from V and 1 base from J, the junction contained 19 bases not matched to a gene. CDR1 and CDR2 from the germline V gene are GTSNPN and SVGIG (reference sequence). This CDR3 reads CAWSKPGLEEIGGSYNEQFF. The CDR3 DNA sequence: TGTGCCTGGAGTAAGCCGGGACTAGAGGAGATTGGGGGATCCTACAATGAGCAGTTCTTC.

The sample holds a few counts of this clone. J is TRBJ1-1 and V is TRBV7-9; no firm D call. V lost 0 bases and J 1 base, leaving 15 bases between the germline ends. The CDR3 has 17 amino acids. Germline values: CDR1 SEHNR, CDR2 FQNEAQ (reference sequence). The CDR3 region has the DNA TGTGCCAGCAGCTTAGCGCTAGGCAGACCTTCGAACACTGAAGCTTTCTTT. Its protein product is CASSLALGRPSNTEAFF.

V is TRBV6-2 or TRBV6-3 and J is TRBJ2-1; 12 bases are a match to TRBD2. Losses at the gene ends were 6 bases for V and 9 bases for J; bases not matched to a gene: 9. The length of the CDR3 is 15 residues. CDR1 is MNHEY and CDR2 is SVGEGT in the germline V gene. CDR3 protein: CASSRLAGDLREQFF. CDR3 nucleotide sequence: TGTGCCAGCAGCCGACTAGCGGGGGATTTACGTGAGCAGTTCTTC.

The V call is TRBV18, the J call TRBJ2-2; TRBD1 agrees at 11 bases. V was pared by 0 bases and J by 2 bases, with 2 bases of the junction left unmatched. This CDR3 contains 17 residues. Germline CDR1 and CDR2: KGHSH and LQKENI. The CDR3 DNA follows: TGTGCCAGCTCACCACCTGGGACAGGGGGTAACACCGGGGAGCTGTTTTTT. This gives the protein CASSPPGTGGNTGELFF.

The chain links TRBV9 to TRBJ2-7; 8 bases line up with TRBD2. From germline, CDR1 is SGDLS and CDR2 YYNGEE. J gave up 3 bases and V 4 bases, and 15 bases lay outside the gene matches. This CDR3 has 17 amino acids. CDR3 sequence reads: CASSPRGGEIPFYEQYF. Here the CDR3 DNA reads TGTGCCAGCAGCCCCCGGGGGGGGGAGATACCCTTCTACGAGCAGTACTTC.

The chain recombines TRBV19 with TRBJ2-1; D not certain. The CDR3 totals 13 residues. V shed 9 bases and J shed 1 base, with 10 bases lying between them. Per germline, CDR1 LNHDA and CDR2 SQIVND (reference sequence). The CDR3 loop reads CASTRGSYNEQFF. CDR3 DNA: TGTGCCAGCACCCGAGGTTCCTACAATGAGCAGTTCTTC.

V is TRBV19 and J is TRBJ1-2, with TRBD1 identical over 9 bases. CDR3 length: 14 residues. CDR1 is LNHDA, CDR2 SQIVND, per germline (reference sequence). V was pared by 6 bases and J by 3 bases, with 5 bases of the junction left unmatched. Here the CDR3 reads CASREQGADYGYTF. CDR3 coding DNA: TGTGCCAGTAGAGAACAGGGGGCCGACTATGGCTACACCTTC.

The rearrangement joins TRBV5-1 to TRBJ1-4; 7 bases fit TRBD1. The CDR3 has 16 amino acids. Per the germline V gene, CDR1 is SGHRS and CDR2 is YFSETQ. V shed 4 bases and J 0 bases; nucleotides not matched to a gene: 6. The CDR3 sequence: CASSIGTVATNEKLFF. CDR3 DNA: TGCGCCAGCAGCATCGGGACAGTGGCAACTAATGAAAAACTGTTTTTT.

The chain employs TRBV30 and TRBJ2-1; the D gene is possibly TRBD2 (5 bases). The CDR3 contains 13 residues. V lost 4 bases, J lost 5 bases, and 12 bases lay in between. Per the germline V gene, CDR1 is GTSNPN and CDR2 is SVGIG (reference sequence). The CDR3 loop is CAWIRRPDNEQFF. CDR3 coding DNA: TGTGCCTGGATACGGAGGCCCGACAATGAGCAGTTCTTC.

Comment on this clone: One end of the junction fails to match germline, which may point to a read error. The V gene is TRBV7-7, the J gene TRBJ2-3; 8 positions match TRBD2. Germline values: CDR1 SSHAT, CDR2 FNYEAQ (reference sequence). The CDR3 contains 14 residues. CDR3 region: CASSSGTSGNTQYF. The CDR3 nucleotides read TGTGCTAGCAGCTCCGGGACTAGTGGAAATACGCAGTATTTT.

V gene TRBV4-3 combines with J gene TRBJ2-1, with D perhaps matching TRBD2 (6 bases). This CDR3 comprises 17 residues. V shed 0 bases and J shed 0 bases, with 12 bases lying between them. Germline CDR1 is LGHNA and CDR2 is YSLEER. The DNA of the CDR3 is TGCGCCAGCAGCCAAGAGGTGCCGGGAGTCTCCTACAATGAGCAGTTCTTC. It encodes CASSQEVPGVSYNEQFF.